This T cell receptor (beta chain) was obtained from a study of blood T cell dynamics during melanoma immunotherapy. Whole-study findings and limits: Whether repertoire-driving clones were melanoma-specific could not be determined.

In the case of this clone: Its antigen is undetermined.

Deletions cut 2 bases from V and 0 bases from J, with 14 bases between. The CDR3 has 17 residues. Germline V gene lookup returns CDR1 WSHSY and CDR2 SAAADI. TCRdb's copy holds only in-frame clones and misses some; the assay was immunoSEQ multiplex PCR. This table has about 5,000 clones, roughly 87% appearing once. The sample's time point: pre-treatment baseline. One draw preceded checkpoint blockade; another followed its first cycle at week 3. Sequencing was performed on blood, taken from a patient treated with checkpoint blockade. The rearrangement uses TRBV10-2 and TRBJ1-3; no reliable D call. The TCR comes from a human donor with melanoma. CDR3 protein: CASSEHPGSISGNTIYF. CDR3 sequence (DNA): TGCGCCAGCAGTGAGCACCCCGGTTCCATCTCTGGAAACACCATATATTTT.